The 27 T cell receptor beta chains given below trace back to one sample, sequenced in a study of control samples from healthy donors and cancer patients. Assay used: immunoSEQ multiplex PCR; TCRdb lists only in-frame clones, some missing. The sample carries about 130,000 clones, under 95% recorded once. What was sequenced was PBMCs. These receptors came from a man aged 45-65 years with head and neck cancer.

The chain is built from TRBV11-2 and TRBJ1-2; no definite D call. The ends were cut back, 0 bases at V and 1 base at J, with 9 bases in the middle. The CDR3 consists of 15 residues. Per the germline V gene, CDR1 is SGHAT and CDR2 is FQNNGV. Here the CDR3 reads CASSLEAGRNYGYTF. CDR3 DNA: TGTGCCAGCAGCTTAGAGGCCGGCCGTAACTATGGCTACACCTTC.

Regarding this clone: At one of its ends the junction is not consistent with the germline gene, which may arise from a read error. This rearrangement joins TRBV7-2 to TRBJ2-1, with D possibly being TRBD2 (6 bases). The germline V gene encodes CDR1 SGHTA and CDR2 FQGNSA. This CDR3 region has 11 residues. The CDR3 DNA sequence: TGTGCCAGCGGCTTAGCGGATGAGCAGTTCTTC. This codes for CASGLADEQFF.

The genes are TRBV7-2 and TRBJ1-1; weak D call: TRBD1 (5 bases). The V end was cut by 2 bases, the J end by 4 bases, with 8 bases between. The CDR3 contains 13 residues. Germline V gene lookup returns CDR1 SGHTA and CDR2 FQGNSA. CDR3 nucleotide sequence: TGTGCCAGCAGCTTACAGGGAGGCACTGAAGCTTTCTTT. It codes for CASSLQGGTEAFF.

The chain is built from TRBV6-5 and TRBJ2-7, with 8 bases that match TRBD2. CDR1 and CDR2 (germline): MNHEY, SVGAGI. With 0 bases clipped from V and 2 bases from J, the junction kept 6 bases outside the gene matches. The CDR3 extends over 16 amino acids. The CDR3 spells CASSYSVAGSPYEQYF. In nucleotides, the CDR3 is TGTGCCAGCAGTTACTCGGTAGCGGGGAGCCCCTACGAGCAGTACTTC.

The chain couples TRBV18 to TRBJ2-4; no reliable D call. Germline CDR1 and CDR2: KGHSH and LQKENI. CDR3 length equals 15 residues. The V and J ends lost 3 bases and 0 bases respectively, with 9 bases between them. CDR3 DNA sequence: TGTGCCAGCTCACCTCGTTCGCTAGCCAAAAACATTCAGTACTTC. Its protein is CASSPRSLAKNIQYF. The full variable domain, rest sourced from reference TRBV18 and TRBJ2-4, is NAGVMQNPRHLVRRRGQEARLRCSPMKGHSHVYWYRQLPEEGLKFMVYLQKENIIDESGMPKERFSAEFPKEGPSILRIQQVVRGDSAAYFCASSPRSLAKNIQYFGAGTRLSVL.

The J gene is TRBJ1-1, the V gene TRBV5-6; D possibly corresponds to TRBD1 (5 bases). V lost 0 bases and J lost 4, with 16 bases in between. Germline V gene sequence: CDR1 SGHDT, CDR2 YYEEEE. CDR3 size: 16 residues. In DNA, the CDR3 is TGTGCCAGCAGCTTGGGGGGGACTGCCCTGGGCACTGAAGCTTTCTTT. This sequence encodes CASSLGGTALGTEAFF. The whole variable domain, filled in from reference TRBV5-6 and TRBJ1-1, reads DAGVTQSPTHLIKTRGQQVTLRCSPKSGHDTVSWYQQALGQGPQFIFQYYEEEERQRGNFPDRFSGHQFPNYSSELNVNALLLGDSALYLCASSLGGTALGTEAFFGQGTRLTVV.

The chain is built from TRBV5-1 and TRBJ2-7; D is ambiguous. The germline V gene encodes CDR1 SGHRS and CDR2 YFSETQ. The CDR3 spans 13 residues. Trimming stripped 2 bases from V and 6 bases from J, with 12 bases between. Written as DNA, the CDR3 is TGCGCCAGCAGCTTATCCCAGGATGGCGAGCAGTACTTC. It encodes CASSLSQDGEQYF.

A note on this clone: Other DNA sequences in this specimen translate into the identical CDR3. The rearrangement joins TRBV7-9 to TRBJ1-2, with D unclear. Trimming removed 0 bases from V and 8 bases from J, with 4 bases in between. The CDR3 runs 11 residues. Germline values: CDR1 SEHNR, CDR2 FQNEAQ (reference sequence). The CDR3 spells CASSLAGGYTF. DNA of the CDR3: TGTGCCAGCAGCTTAGCAGGGGGCTACACCTTC.

The V call is TRBV18, the J call TRBJ1-1; no definite D call. Trimming left V 4 bases short and J 1 base short, with 19 bases between. Germline loops: CDR1 KGHSH, CDR2 LQKENI. The CDR3 runs to 17 residues. CDR3: CASSRVWQSTQNTEAFF. CDR3 sequence (DNA): TGTGCCAGCTCACGGGTGTGGCAGTCCACGCAGAACACTGAAGCTTTCTTT.

V usage is TRBV5-8 and J usage is TRBJ2-7; no reliable D call. Trimming left V 2 bases short and J 0 bases short, with 6 bases between. Germline CDR1 SGHTS, CDR2 YDEGEE. The CDR3 extends over 13 amino acids. The CDR3 DNA reads TGTGCCAGCAGCTTAGCGTCCTCCTACGAGCAGTACTTC. It translates to CASSLASSYEQYF. The full variable domain, its missing parts supplied by reference TRBV5-8 and TRBJ2-7, is EAGVTQSPTHLIKTRGQQATLRCSPISGHTSVYWYQQALGLGLQFLLWYDEGEERNRGNFPPRFSGRQFPNYSSELNVNALELEDSALYLCASSLASSYEQYFGPGTRLTVT.

V usage is TRBV5-1 and J usage is TRBJ2-7; D is perhaps TRBD1 (5 bases). The CDR3 loop spans 13 amino acids. Trimming took 5 bases from V and 1 from J, leaving 10 bases between them. Germline values: CDR1 SGHRS, CDR2 YFSETQ. The CDR3: CASRQDTSYEQYF. CDR3 coding DNA: TGCGCCAGCAGGCAGGACACTTCCTACGAGCAGTACTTC.

J is TRBJ2-2 and V is TRBV7-2; D is possibly TRBD1 (6 bases). This CDR3 contains 15 residues. V was shortened by 11 bases and J by 1 base, with 17 bases between the two germline ends. Germline CDR1 SGHTA, CDR2 FQGNSA. The CDR3 nucleotides read TGTGCCGGATCGCCCAGGGGAATGAACACCGGGGAGCTGTTTTTT. Protein: CAGSPRGMNTGELFF.

The chain employs TRBV19 and TRBJ2-7; D gene unclear. V was shortened by 8 bases and J by 5 bases, with 10 bases between the two germline ends. The CDR3 extends over 11 amino acids. Germline lookup yields CDR1 LNHDA and CDR2 SQIVND (reference sequence). CDR3 bases: TGTGCCAGTTCGGATGGGGACGAGCAGTACTTC. Its protein product is CASSDGDEQYF.

The V and J genes are TRBV29-1 and TRBJ2-5; 7 nucleotides align to TRBD2. The trim removed 5 bases at V and 5 bases at J, leaving 5 bases unmatched. This CDR3 region has 12 residues. Looked up from germline, CDR1 is SQVTM and CDR2 is ANQGSEA. As DNA, the CDR3 is TGCAGCGTTAACGGGGGGTCGGAGACCCAGTACTTC. It translates to CSVNGGSETQYF.

The rearrangement links TRBV5-4 to TRBJ2-2; D is possibly TRBD1 (5 bases). The germline gives CDR1 SGHNT, CDR2 YYREEE (reference sequence). CDR3 size: 13 residues. Trimming took off 1 base at V and 5 bases at J, with 6 bases between the two ends. In DNA form, the CDR3 reads TGTGCCAGCAGCTTGTCAGGGACCGGGGAGCTGTTTTTT. The encoded protein is CASSLSGTGELFF.

The genes are TRBV5-1 and TRBJ1-1; D remains ambiguous. Trimming took off 2 bases at V and 8 bases at J, with 13 bases between the two ends. The CDR3 consists of 13 residues. CDR1 is SGHRS, CDR2 YFSETQ, per germline. The CDR3: CASSFTTTTEAFF. CDR3 sequence (DNA): TGCGCCAGCAGCTTCACTACGACGACCGAAGCTTTCTTT.

V and J are TRBV2 and TRBJ2-5; 10 nucleotides match TRBD2. V lost 7 bases to trimming and J lost 5 bases; unmatched junction nucleotides: 7. The germline V gene has CDR1 SNHLY and CDR2 FYNNEI. The CDR3 totals 14 residues. CDR3 loop: CASTSGGAGETQYF. The CDR3 coding sequence is TGTGCCAGCACAAGCGGGGGGGCCGGGGAGACCCAGTACTTC. The variable domain in full, completed from reference TRBV2 and TRBJ2-5, reads EPEVTQTPSHQVTQMGQEVILRCVPISNHLYFYWYRQILGQKVEFLVSFYNNEISEKSEIFDDQFSVERPDGSNFTLKIRSTKLEDSAMYFCASTSGGAGETQYFGPGTRLLVL.

The chain carries TRBV24-1 and TRBJ2-3; 9 bases line up with TRBD2. This CDR3 region has 16 residues. With V trimmed by 3 bases and J by 1 base, 4 bases remained unmatched. Germline V gives CDR1 KGHDR, CDR2 SFDVKD. The CDR3 loop reads CATSDGGGAGTDTQYF. CDR3 sequence (DNA): TGTGCCACCAGTGATGGCGGGGGGGCGGGCACAGATACGCAGTATTTT.

The genes are TRBV18 and TRBJ2-1; 14 bases map to TRBD2. J lost 7 bases, V lost 6 bases, and 2 bases had no gene match. CDR3 length: 14 residues. CDR1 is KGHSH and CDR2 is LQKENI in the germline V gene. CDR3 in amino acids: CASSGTSGGNEQFF. CDR3 bases: TGTGCCAGCTCCGGGACTAGCGGGGGAAATGAGCAGTTCTTC.

This rearrangement joins TRBV4-2 to TRBJ1-1, with D maybe TRBD1 (6 bases). Germline V CDR1 and CDR2: LGHNA, YNFKEQ. CDR3 length: 15 residues. Trimming took 4 bases from V and 1 from J, leaving 13 bases between them. The CDR3 DNA reads as TGTGCCAGCAGCCTTCGGACAGACAAGAACACTGAAGCTTTCTTT. Its translation: CASSLRTDKNTEAFF.

The chain carries TRBV4-1 and TRBJ2-2, with a possible D match to TRBD2 (6 bases). CDR1 is MGHRA and CDR2 is YSYEKL in the germline V gene. The CDR3 is made up of 16 amino acids. Trimming shortened V by 1 base and J by 1 base, and 10 bases separated the two germline ends. As DNA, the CDR3 is TGCGCCAGCAGCCAAGTGTTCGGGGGGAACACCGGGGAGCTGTTTTTT. This gives the protein CASSQVFGGNTGELFF.

This chain uses TRBV7-2 with TRBJ2-3; tentatively, D is TRBD1 or TRBD2 (6 bases each). CDR3 length: 14 amino acids. The ends were cut back, 6 bases at V and 1 base at J, with 11 bases in the middle. The germline CDR1 and CDR2 sequences are SGHTA and FQGNSA. CDR3 region: CASRGGPGTDTQYF. The CDR3 DNA sequence: TGTGCCAGCAGGGGGGGCCCGGGCACAGATACGCAGTATTTT.

CDR3 DNA: TGCGCCAGCAGCCCCAGACAGGTCTCAGGCGGGGCCAACGTCCTGACTTTC. Its protein product is CASSPRQVSGGANVLTF. The rearrangement links TRBV4-3 to TRBJ2-6; D perhaps matches TRBD1 (6 bases). The CDR3 extends over 17 amino acids. V was shortened by 4 bases and J by 4 bases, with 17 bases between the two germline ends. CDR1 and CDR2 from the germline V gene are LGHNA and YSLEER.

The chain employs TRBV4-3 and TRBJ2-3, with 8 nucleotides matching TRBD1. The CDR3 contains 16 residues. V shed 3 bases and J 1 base; nucleotides not matched to a gene: 6. In germline, CDR1 is LGHNA, CDR2 YSLEER. The CDR3 loop is CASSQAQGVGTDTQYF. CDR3 in DNA: TGCGCCAGCAGCCAGGCACAGGGGGTAGGCACAGATACGCAGTATTTT.

The chain employs TRBV11-2 and TRBJ2-4; TRBD1 matches at 11 bases. Germline loops: CDR1 SGHAT, CDR2 FQNNGV. Trimming cost V 1 base and J 2 bases; bases outside gene matches: 7. The CDR3 runs to 18 residues. The CDR3 loop reads CASSLALDRGLSKNIQYF. In DNA form, the CDR3 reads TGTGCCAGCAGCTTAGCTCTGGACAGGGGGCTTTCCAAAAACATTCAGTACTTC.

The rearrangement joins TRBV3-1 (or the pseudogene TRBV3-2) to TRBJ1-1; 7 bases match TRBD1. V shed 6 bases, J shed 8 bases, and the junction held 12 bases outside the gene matches. This CDR3 has 14 residues. From germline, CDR1 is LGHDT and CDR2 YNNKEL (reference sequence). CDR3 amino acids: CASSPETGPFEAFF. Written as DNA, the CDR3 is TGTGCCAGCAGTCCCGAGACAGGGCCCTTCGAAGCTTTCTTT.

This clone was seen just once. The chain uses TRBV29-1 and TRBJ2-2, with D possibly being TRBD1 or TRBD2 (5 bases each). Germline CDR1 reads SQVTM; CDR2 reads ANQGSEA. The ends were cut back, 6 bases at V and 0 bases at J, with 11 bases in the middle. The CDR3 length is 14 residues. The CDR3 DNA reads as TGCAGCGTGGCCGGGACCTCGAACACCGGGGAGCTGTTTTTT. Protein sequence: CSVAGTSNTGELFF.